This T cell receptor beta chain was sequenced for a study of T cell responses to AZD1222 COVID-19 vaccine. This clone was counted only a few times. The table came from immunoSEQ multiplex PCR; TCRdb's copy has only in-frame clones and leaves some out. The sample lists about 120,000 clones, roughly 90% occurring once. The sample in question was peripheral blood, obtained on day 0 of AZD1222 vaccination. The TCR sequence derives from an adult in good health.

For the CDR3, the DNA is TGTGCCAGCAGCGCACGATCAGGGGATGCAGGGGGCTACACCTTC. Amino acid sequence: CASSARSGDAGGYTF. V is TRBV7-9 and J is TRBJ1-2, with a tentative D call TRBD1 (6 bases). CDR1 SEHNR and CDR2 FQNEAQ come from the germline V gene (reference sequence). The V end lost 5 bases, the J end lost 8 bases, and 21 bases lay between the germline ends. CDR3 length equals 15 residues.